The rows below give T cell receptor beta chains drawn from one sample of a study of T cell repertoires in cytomegalovirus infection. MiXCR, applied by TCRdb to the reads, yields one record per CDR3 protein. The sample includes some 200,000 distinct CDR3 sequences, 8% to 10% of them seen just once. The sequencing input was PBMCs. These receptors all come from a human donor in good health (CMV status not recorded). Some clones in this sample may be carry-over from other donors' samples. Each CDR3 is given without its conserved first and last residue.

TRBV14,TRBJ1-3,ASSQVAGNTIY
TRBV30,TRBJ2-3,AWSKRISDTQY
TRBV28,TRBJ2-1,ASSLKDRVRNEQF
TRBV7-6,TRBJ2-5,ASSLVGLAGETQY
TRBV28,TRBJ1-5,ASSFLLGGNQPQH
TRBV29-1,TRBJ1-2,SVETRDGYT
TRBV7-2,TRBJ1-1,ASSLGLSAGTEAF
TRBV27,TRBJ1-3,ASSLRSGNTIY
TRBV27,TRBJ1-1,ASSLSRAGDWYEAF
TRBV12-3/TRBV12-4,TRBJ1-2,ASRSTGRRNYGYT
TRBV11-2,TRBJ1-1,ASIQTIRDTEAF
TRBV2,TRBJ2-2,ASSFSEKANTGELF
TRBV7-2,TRBJ2-4,ASSPRRDAYIQY
TRBV23-1,TRBJ2-4,ASSHDGQCKAKNIQY
TRBV9,TRBJ2-1,ASSDRTGWDEQF
TRBV7-9,TRBJ2-5,ASSLGDRGNQETQY
TRBV7-2,TRBJ2-5,ASSPGLAETQY
TRBV7-2,TRBJ1-2,ASSLGQQRGYGYT
TRBV7-8,TRBJ2-7,ASSHRAVGPYEQY
TRBV20-1,TRBJ1-5,SAKYQGGQPQH
TRBV12-3/TRBV12-4,TRBJ2-1,ASSLGAAGF
TRBV7-8,TRBJ2-3,ASSFGSGRAWDTQY
TRBV5-4,TRBJ1-1,ASKGQGGLTNTEAF
TRBV19,TRBJ1-5,ARSQDRVISDQPQH
TRBV30,TRBJ2-4,AWSQGTSGAKNIQY
TRBV7-2,TRBJ2-1,ASSLAGGRGAYNEQF
TRBV24-1,TRBJ1-2,ATSDSRTKLFGYT
TRBV7-2,TRBJ1-5,ASSYDGTGVQRPQH
TRBV9,TRBJ2-7,ASSAGLFYEQY
TRBV7-9,TRBJ2-1,ASRTGTGVLHEQF
TRBV25-1,TRBJ1-2,ASSGAGTGDGYT
TRBV14,TRBJ1-1,ASSPPLGQNTEAF
TRBV28,TRBJ1-3,ASSIIGGIEYSGNTIY
TRBV7-2,TRBJ1-2,ASSPRQGTNYGYT
TRBV28,TRBJ1-1,ASRTGVNTEAF
TRBV11-2,TRBJ2-7,ASSLGVGIRGLAYEQY
TRBV5-6,TRBJ1-5,ASSPGYGWNQPQH
TRBV7-8,TRBJ2-1,ASTPSRYNEQF
TRBV28,TRBJ1-5,ASSPWRGEGSNQPQH
TRBV4-3,TRBJ1-4,ASSQGQGSAEKLF
TRBV2,TRBJ2-1,ASSERDEQF
TRBV28,TRBJ1-6,ASSLLSPGNSPLH
TRBV4-3,TRBJ1-2,ASSQEMSASQGGYT
TRBV29-1,TRBJ1-1,SVVGGVRETNTEAF